This T cell receptor (beta chain) was profiled in a study of siplizumab effects on memory and regulatory T cells. Points from the study as a whole: Siplizumab, the agent tested, significantly reduced alloreactive sequences traceable to unstimulated CD4+ memory cells. Unstimulated subsets accounted for the mapping of only a minor share of the clones that were alloreactive.

The protocol was immunoSEQ multiplex PCR, while the TCRdb copy is restricted to in-frame clones and leaves out a portion. This sample has some 62,000 clones, with roughly 80% found just once. In its sample, this clone was seen a few times. The antigen remains undetermined. Germline-derived CDR1 and CDR2 are SNHLY and FYNNEI. CDR3 size: 12 residues. Trimming took off 6 bases at V and 8 bases at J, with 10 bases between the two ends. The clonotype was recovered from a human donor in good health. This chain links TRBV2 with TRBJ1-4, with a tentative D call TRBD1 (6 bases). Material: memory CD4+ T cells sorted from blood. The CDR3 coding sequence is TGTGCCAGCAGGGGGGCGGGAGAAAAACTGTTTTTT. Its translation is CASRGAGEKLFF.